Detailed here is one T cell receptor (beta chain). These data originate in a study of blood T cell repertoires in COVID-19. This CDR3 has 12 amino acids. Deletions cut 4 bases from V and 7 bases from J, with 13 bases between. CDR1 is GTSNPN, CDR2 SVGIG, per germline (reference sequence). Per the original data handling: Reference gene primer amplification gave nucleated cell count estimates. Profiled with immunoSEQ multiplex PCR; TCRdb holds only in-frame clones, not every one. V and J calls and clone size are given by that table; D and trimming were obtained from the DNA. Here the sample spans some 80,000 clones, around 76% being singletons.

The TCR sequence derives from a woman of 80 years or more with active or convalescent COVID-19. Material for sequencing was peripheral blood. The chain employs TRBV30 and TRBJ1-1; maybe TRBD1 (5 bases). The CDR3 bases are TGTGCCTGGATCCCAGGACAATTTGAAGCTTTCTTT. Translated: CAWIPGQFEAFF.